This T cell receptor beta chain was observed in a study of a mutant IDH1 vaccine in newly diagnosed glioma. Clones were sequenced by immunoSEQ multiplex PCR, and TCRdb holds only the in-frame ones, with some missing. Altogether about 66,000 clones are present, about 86% being singletons, with the ten largest covering 2.9%. Noted time point: baseline, week 1 (first vaccination visit). Treatment here: pre-vaccination baseline after standard-of-care therapy. Study-level findings and limits: In approximately 93% of patients, immune responses induced by the vaccine occurred.

The CDR3 has 13 amino acids. Germline loops: CDR1 GTSNPN, CDR2 SVGIG (reference sequence). About this clone: What it binds is not known.

The rearrangement uses TRBV30 and TRBJ1-3, with no clear D. The sample in question was PBMCs, obtained from a glioma patient treated with radiotherapy, temozolomide or both. This receptor was taken from a man aged 25-40 years with glioma. The CDR3 region has the DNA TGTTCCCTCGGGCTTCTCTCTGGAAACACCATATATTTT. Amino acids: CSLGLLSGNTIYF.